This entry lists 17 T cell receptor delta chains sequenced from one sample in a study of gamma-delta chains in newborns, infants, children. TCRdb used CATT to re-call clones from the reads. The sample gives 15,000 or so delta-chain clones, approximately 7% of which show up once; around 20% is in the top ten. Sequenced: blood. The receptors stem from a child who was a newborn, infant or young child, either healthy, febrile or measles-vaccinated (not recorded which).

Points on this clone: The protein held in TCRdb is that of a much larger clone and does not match this DNA's translation at residues 3 and 10, likely because of a read error; the protein shown is translated from the DNA. The chain carries TRDV2 and TRDJ2, with 12 nucleotides matching TRDD3. CDR1 and CDR2 from the germline V gene are GEAIGNYY and EKD. There are 14 residues in the CDR3. The CDR3, as DNA: TGTGCCAGTGACGTACTGGGGGATACAGAACAACTCTTCTTT. Amino acids: CASDVLGDTEQLFF.

A note on this clone: Just one base apart from a much larger clone, this may be a read error. In the same sample, other DNA sequences code for this CDR3. The J gene is TRDJ1, the V gene TRDV2; 8 bases are shared with TRDD3. V lost 2 bases to trimming and J lost 0 bases; unmatched junction nucleotides: 1. The V gene's germline CDR1 is GEAIGNYY and CDR2 EKD. The length of the CDR3 is 14 residues. CDR3 sequence (DNA): TGTGCCTGTGACATTGGGGGATACACCGATAAACTCATCTTT. It translates to CACDIGGYTDKLIF.

This clone was seen ten or more times. This likely came from a read error, as a far larger clone is one base away. Other DNA sequences within the sample encode an identical CDR3. The chain joins TRDV2 to TRDJ1; 8 bases are a match to TRDD3. Trimming took 3 bases from V and 1 from J; bases not matched to a gene: 3. This CDR3 region has 14 residues. CDR1 and CDR2 (germline): GEAIGNYY, EKD. In nucleotides, the CDR3 is TGTGCCTGTGACGTACTGGGGGGCACCGATAAACTCATCTTT. It encodes CACDVLGGTDKLIF.

Worth noting for this clone: One end of the junction varies from germline; a read error may be responsible. This sample includes further DNA sequences coding for the same CDR3. The V and J genes are TRDV2 and TRDJ3; TRDD3 matches 9 bases. The CDR3 extends over 20 amino acids. Looked up from germline, CDR1 is GEAIGNYY and CDR2 is EKD. In DNA, the CDR3 is TGTGCCTGTGGCACCGTATTAGGGGGATACACAACCTGGGACACCCGACAGATGTTTTTC. Its protein product is CACGTVLGGYTTWDTRQMFF.

To note about this clone: The junction and the germline gene differ at one end; a read error may be behind it. This chain links TRDV2 with TRDJ3, with D possibly TRDD3 on 5 matching bases. Per germline, CDR1 GEAIGNYY and CDR2 EKD. CDR3 length: 18 amino acids. The CDR3 region has the DNA TGTGCCCGTGACACCCTGGGCGGCAGCTCCTGGGACACCCGACAGATGTTTTTC. Encoded protein: CARDTLGGSSWDTRQMFF.

For this clone: At one end, the junction sequence differs from germline, possibly due to a read error. This rearrangement joins TRDV2 to TRDJ3; 11 bases agree with TRDD3. This CDR3 region has 21 residues. Looked up from germline, CDR1 is GEAIGNYY and CDR2 is EKD. CDR3 amino acids: CACDPVLGDNKGTWDARQMFF. The DNA of the CDR3 is TGTGCCTGTGACCCCGTACTGGGGGATAACAAAGGGACCTGGGACGCCCGACAGATGTTTTTC.

For this clone: Given a much more abundant clone one base away, this may be a read error. The sample has other DNA sequences that encode this CDR3 too. V gene TRDV2 combines with J gene TRDJ3, with 9 bases lining up with TRDD3. CDR3 length: 18 residues. CDR1 and CDR2 from the germline V gene are GEAIGNYY and EKD. CDR3 amino acids: CACDTGGYSSRDTRQMFF. The CDR3 DNA follows: TGTGCCTGTGACACGGGGGGATACAGCTCCCGGGACACCCGACAGATGTTTTTC.

The rearrangement uses TRDV2 and TRDJ3, with 8 bases aligning to TRDD3. V shed 3 bases, J shed 0 bases, and the junction held 9 bases outside the gene matches. The CDR3 is made up of 19 amino acids. The germline V gene has CDR1 GEAIGNYY and CDR2 EKD. CDR3: CACDSYWGLSSWDTRQMFF. In nucleotides, the CDR3 is TGTGCCTGTGACTCCTACTGGGGGCTTAGCTCCTGGGACACCCGACAGATGTTTTTC.

The chain recombines TRDV2 with TRDJ3; 7 bases line up with TRDD3. The CDR3 runs 20 residues. With V trimmed by 0 bases and J by 0 bases, 10 bases remained unmatched. CDR1 is GEAIGNYY and CDR2 is EKD in the germline V gene. The CDR3 nucleotides read TGTGCCTGTGACACCGTTGGTGGGGGAAATTACTCCTGGGACACCCGACAGATGTTTTTC. Translated, it gives CACDTVGGGNYSWDTRQMFF.

This clone has just a few counts. At one end the junction does not follow the germline gene, possibly because of a read error. The chain carries TRDV2 and TRDJ3, with TRDD3 as a possible D gene (6 bases). Germline assignment: CDR1 GEAIGNYY and CDR2 EKD. The CDR3 has 19 residues. The DNA of the CDR3 is TGTGCCTGTGGCAAAGTACTGACTACCGGCCCCTGGGGCACCCGACAGATGTTTTTC. Amino acid sequence: CACGKVLTTGPWGTRQMFF.

In this sample, this clone is medium-sized. Other DNA variants within this sample encode the same CDR3. The chain carries TRDV2 and TRDJ3; TRDD3 aligns across 13 bases. Germline CDR1 reads GEAIGNYY; CDR2 reads EKD. V lost 3 bases, J lost 2 bases, and 6 bases stayed unmatched. The CDR3 is 19 residues long. CDR3 nucleotide sequence: TGTGCCTGTGACGGAGTACTGGGGGATACGCCCTGGGACACCCGACAGATGTTTTTC. Encoded protein: CACDGVLGDTPWDTRQMFF.

Points on this clone: Its ends do not fully match the called genes, so a read error is possible. The same CDR3 arises from other DNA sequences in this sample as well. The rearrangement links TRDV2 to TRDJ3; TRDD3 matches 10 bases. From germline, CDR1 is GEAIGNYY and CDR2 EKD. This CDR3 spans 20 amino acids. The CDR3 region is CACDTVLGDVSSWDTRQMFF. CDR3 DNA sequence: TGTGCCTGTGACACCGTACTGGGGGATGTCAGCTCCTGGGACACCCGCCAGATGTTTTTC.

This clone appeared many times. The chain has TRDV2 and TRDJ3, with 9 bases matching TRDD3. The CDR3 sequence is 19 residues long. V shed 0 bases, J shed 0 bases, and the junction held 5 bases outside the gene matches. CDR1 GEAIGNYY and CDR2 EKD come from the germline V gene. CDR3 in amino acids: CACDTLTGGTSWDTRQMFF. The CDR3 region has the DNA TGTGCCTGTGACACCCTTACTGGGGGAACCTCCTGGGACACCCGACAGATGTTTTTC.

The chain is built from TRDV2 and TRDJ3, with 8 bases aligning to TRDD3. Germline trimming cut 1 base from V and 1 base from J; bases unmatched to any gene: 8. Germline V lookup: CDR1 GEAIGNYY, CDR2 EKD. The CDR3 is 19 amino acids. The CDR3 region has the DNA TGTGCCTGTGACACTATCCTGGGGATACTGTCCTGGGACACCCGACAGATGTTTTTC. Translating gives CACDTILGILSWDTRQMFF.

Notes on this clone: TCRdb lists the protein of a much larger clone for this DNA, which differs at residue 4, so this is likely a read error; the protein given here is translated from the DNA itself. The rearrangement joins TRDV2 to TRDJ2; 10 positions agree with TRDD3. CDR1 is GEAIGNYY, CDR2 EKD, per germline. Unmatched junction bases numbered 5, after V lost 6 bases and J lost 5 bases. The CDR3 consists of 14 residues. DNA of the CDR3: TGTGCCTGTTACGTACTGGGGGATACAGCACAACTCTTCTTT. Residues: CACYVLGDTAQLFF.

The genes are TRDV2 and TRDJ3, with TRDD3 matching over 9 bases. The V and J ends lost 1 base and 0 bases, in that order; junction bases with no gene match: 6. This CDR3 has 19 amino acids. CDR1 GEAIGNYY and CDR2 EKD come from the germline V gene. The CDR3 is CACDTMGDNTSWDTRQMFF. As DNA, the CDR3 is TGTGCCTGTGACACGATGGGGGATAACACCTCCTGGGACACCCGACAGATGTTTTTC.

This clone has only a few counts. The chain's CDR3 is CACDTVTGDTWDTRQMFF. For the CDR3, the DNA is TGTGCCTGTGACACCGTTACTGGGGATACCTGGGACACCCGACAGATGTTTTTC. The rearrangement links TRDV2 to TRDJ3; 7 bases align to TRDD3. Germline V CDR1 and CDR2: GEAIGNYY, EKD. V dropped 0 bases and J dropped 2; count of bases not matched to a gene: 6. The CDR3 covers 18 residues.